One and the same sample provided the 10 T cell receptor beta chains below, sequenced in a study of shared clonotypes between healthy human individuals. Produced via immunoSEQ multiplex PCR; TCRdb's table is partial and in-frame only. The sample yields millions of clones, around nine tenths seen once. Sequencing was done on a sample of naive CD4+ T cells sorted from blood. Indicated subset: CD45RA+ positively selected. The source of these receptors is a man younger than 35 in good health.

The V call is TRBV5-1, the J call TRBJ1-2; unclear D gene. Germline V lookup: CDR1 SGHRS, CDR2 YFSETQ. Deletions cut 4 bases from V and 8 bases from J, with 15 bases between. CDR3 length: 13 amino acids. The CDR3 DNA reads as TGCGCCAGCAGCCGTGACCCGGGCGCGGGCTACACCTTC. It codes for CASSRDPGAGYTF.

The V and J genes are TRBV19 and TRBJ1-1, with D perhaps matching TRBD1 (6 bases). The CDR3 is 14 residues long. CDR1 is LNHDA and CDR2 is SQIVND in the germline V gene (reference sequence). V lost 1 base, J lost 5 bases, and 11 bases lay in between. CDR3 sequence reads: CASSIVAGETEAFF. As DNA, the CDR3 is TGTGCCAGTAGTATAGTCGCAGGGGAAACTGAAGCTTTCTTT.

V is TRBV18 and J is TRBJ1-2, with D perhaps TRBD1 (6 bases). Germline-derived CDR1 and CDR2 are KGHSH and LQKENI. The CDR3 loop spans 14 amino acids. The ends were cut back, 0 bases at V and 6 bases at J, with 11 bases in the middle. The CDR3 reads CASSPPTRGDGYTF. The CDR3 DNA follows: TGTGCCAGCTCACCACCGACCAGGGGTGATGGCTACACCTTC.

For the CDR3, the DNA is TGTGCCAGCAGTTTATTCGGACAGGGTCGGGAGACCCAGTACTTC. It specifies CASSLFGQGRETQYF. V and J are TRBV27 and TRBJ2-5; 8 bases map to TRBD1. With V trimmed by 1 base and J by 5 bases, 6 bases remained unmatched. This CDR3 has 15 amino acids. The germline gives CDR1 MNHEY, CDR2 SMNVEV (reference sequence).

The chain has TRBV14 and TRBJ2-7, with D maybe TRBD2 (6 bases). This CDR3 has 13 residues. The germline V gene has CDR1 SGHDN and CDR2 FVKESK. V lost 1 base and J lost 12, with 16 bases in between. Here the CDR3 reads CASSQAGAGRGYF. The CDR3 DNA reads TGTGCCAGCAGCCAAGCCGGGGCCGGGAGAGGGTACTTC.

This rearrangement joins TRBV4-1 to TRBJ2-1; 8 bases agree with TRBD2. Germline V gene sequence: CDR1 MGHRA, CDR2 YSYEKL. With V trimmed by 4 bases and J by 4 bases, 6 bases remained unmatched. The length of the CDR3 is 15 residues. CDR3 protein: CASSPSGGQYNEQFF. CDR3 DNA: TGCGCCAGCAGCCCCAGCGGGGGCCAGTACAATGAGCAGTTCTTC.

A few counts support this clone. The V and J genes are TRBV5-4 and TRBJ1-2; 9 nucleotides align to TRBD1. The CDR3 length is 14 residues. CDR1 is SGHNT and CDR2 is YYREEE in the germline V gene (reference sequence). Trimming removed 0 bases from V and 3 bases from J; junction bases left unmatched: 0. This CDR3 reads CASSLGDRDYGYTF. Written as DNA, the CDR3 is TGTGCCAGCAGCTTGGGGGACAGGGACTATGGCTACACCTTC.

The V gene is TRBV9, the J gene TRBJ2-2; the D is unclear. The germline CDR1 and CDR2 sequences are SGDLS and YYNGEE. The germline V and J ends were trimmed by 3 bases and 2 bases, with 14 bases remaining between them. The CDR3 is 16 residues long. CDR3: CASSETVGSNTGELFF. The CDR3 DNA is TGTGCCAGCAGCGAGACGGTTGGGTCTAACACCGGGGAGCTGTTTTTT.

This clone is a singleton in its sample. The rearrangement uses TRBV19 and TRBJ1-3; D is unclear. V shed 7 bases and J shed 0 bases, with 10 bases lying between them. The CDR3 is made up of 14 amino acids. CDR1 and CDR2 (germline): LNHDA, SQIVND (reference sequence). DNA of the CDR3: TGTGCCAGTACTACAGTGAGCTCTGGAAACACCATATATTTT. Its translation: CASTTVSSGNTIYF.

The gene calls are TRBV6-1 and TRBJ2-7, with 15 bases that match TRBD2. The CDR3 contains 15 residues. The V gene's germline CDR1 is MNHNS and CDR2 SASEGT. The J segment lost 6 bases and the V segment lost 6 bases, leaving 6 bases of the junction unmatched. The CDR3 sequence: CASSDWTSGRGEQYF. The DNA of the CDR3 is TGTGCCAGCAGCGACTGGACTAGCGGGAGGGGCGAGCAGTACTTC.